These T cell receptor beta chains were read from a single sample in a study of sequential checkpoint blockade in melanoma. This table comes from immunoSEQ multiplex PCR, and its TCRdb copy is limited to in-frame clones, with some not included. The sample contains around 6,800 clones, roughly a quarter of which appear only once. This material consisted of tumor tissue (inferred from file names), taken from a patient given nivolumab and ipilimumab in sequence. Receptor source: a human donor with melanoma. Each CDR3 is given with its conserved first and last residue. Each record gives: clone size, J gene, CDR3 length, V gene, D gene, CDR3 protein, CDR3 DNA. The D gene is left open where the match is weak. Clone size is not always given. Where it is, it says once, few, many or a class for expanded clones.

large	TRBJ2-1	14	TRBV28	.	CASSVGREGNEQFF	TGTGCCAGCAGTGTTGGCCGAGAGGGCAATGAGCAGTTCTTC
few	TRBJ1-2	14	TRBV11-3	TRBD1	CASSFPTGEKGYTF	TGTGCCAGCAGCTTTCCAACAGGGGAGAAAGGCTACACCTTC
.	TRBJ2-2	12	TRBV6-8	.	CASRADTGELFF	TGTGCCAGCAGGGCGGACACCGGGGAGCTGTTTTTT
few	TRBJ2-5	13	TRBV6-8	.	CASKRDSQETQYF	TGTGCCAGCAAGCGGGACAGCCAAGAGACCCAGTACTTC
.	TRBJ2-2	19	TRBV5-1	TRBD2	CASSLIRGLAGGRSGELFF	TGCGCCAGCAGCTTAATTCGGGGACTAGCGGGAGGACGGTCCGGGGAGCTGTTTTTT
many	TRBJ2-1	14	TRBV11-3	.	CASSPNPRGNEQFF	TGTGCCAGCAGCCCAAACCCACGGGGCAATGAGCAGTTCTTC
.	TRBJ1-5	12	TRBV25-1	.	CASSPSGQPQHF	TGTGCCAGCAGTCCCTCCGGTCAGCCCCAGCATTTT
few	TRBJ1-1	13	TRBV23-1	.	CASSLAVGNEAFF	TGCGCCAGCAGCTTGGCCGTCGGTAATGAAGCTTTCTTT
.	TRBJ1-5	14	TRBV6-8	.	CASSYGSQNQPQHF	TGTGCCAGCAGTTACGGGAGTCAGAATCAGCCCCAGCATTTT
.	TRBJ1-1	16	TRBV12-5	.	CASGNDPGLMNTEAFF	TGTGCTAGTGGTAACGATCCGGGGCTCATGAACACTGAAGCTTTCTTT
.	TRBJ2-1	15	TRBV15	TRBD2	CATSTTGGSKNEQFF	TGTGCCACCAGCACCACGGGCGGGAGTAAGAATGAGCAGTTCTTC
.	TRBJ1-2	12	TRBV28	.	CASTWGDYGYTF	TGTGCCAGCACATGGGGGGACTATGGCTACACCTTC
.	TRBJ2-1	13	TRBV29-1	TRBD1	CSVGTGPYNEQFF	TGCAGCGTTGGGACAGGGCCTTACAATGAGCAGTTCTTC
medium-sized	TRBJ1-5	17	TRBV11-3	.	CASSSPPTGIGNQPQHF	TGTGCCAGCAGCTCCCCCCCGACAGGAATTGGTAATCAGCCCCAGCATTTT
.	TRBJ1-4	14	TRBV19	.	CASSIGSGNEKLFF	TGTGCCAGTAGTATTGGGTCGGGAAATGAAAAACTGTTTTTT
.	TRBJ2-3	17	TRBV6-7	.	CASSPGIARPSTDTQYF	TGTGCCAGCAGCCCCGGGATAGCGAGGCCTAGCACAGATACGCAGTATTTT
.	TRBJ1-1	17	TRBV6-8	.	CASSYSSTGPWNTEAFF	TGTGCCAGCAGTTACTCGAGTACAGGGCCCTGGAACACTGAAGCTTTCTTT
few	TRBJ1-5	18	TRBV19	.	CASSKYTSLGGGGQPQHF	TGTGCCAGTAGTAAATACACGAGTTTGGGGGGGGGCGGTCAGCCCCAGCATTTT
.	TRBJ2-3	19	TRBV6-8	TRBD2	CASSSTSGRGGAETDTQYF	TGTGCCAGCAGTAGCACTAGCGGGAGGGGGGGCGCAGAAACAGATACGCAGTATTTT
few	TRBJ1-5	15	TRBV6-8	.	CASSYQPGINQPQHF	TGTGCCAGCAGTTACCAGCCGGGGATTAATCAGCCCCAGCATTTT
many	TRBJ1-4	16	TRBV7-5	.	CASSLGTGGANEKLFF	TGTGCCAGCAGCTTGGGGACAGGGGGAGCTAATGAAAAACTGTTTTTT
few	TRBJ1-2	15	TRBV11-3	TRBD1	CASSPGGTSTYGYTF	TGTGCCAGCAGCCCAGGGGGGACCTCCACGTATGGCTACACCTTC
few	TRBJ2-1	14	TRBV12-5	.	CASNPGQGYNEQFF	TGTGCCAGCAATCCGGGGCAGGGCTACAATGAGCAGTTCTTC
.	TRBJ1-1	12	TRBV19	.	CASKNPGTEAFF	TGTGCCAGTAAGAATCCGGGCACTGAAGCTTTCTTT
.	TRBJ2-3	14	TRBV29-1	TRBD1	CSVEGQGYTDTQYF	TGCAGCGTTGAGGGACAGGGCTACACAGATACGCAGTATTTT
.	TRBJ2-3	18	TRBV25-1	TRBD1	CASSVTGGLTPDADTQYF	TGTGCCAGCAGTGTCACAGGGGGCCTCACCCCGGACGCAGATACGCAGTATTTT
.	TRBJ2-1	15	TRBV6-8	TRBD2	CAIAPLAGSYNEQFF	TGTGCCATCGCCCCTCTAGCGGGCTCCTACAATGAGCAGTTCTTC
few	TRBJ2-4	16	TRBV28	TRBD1	CASSFTQGVGKNIQYF	TGTGCCAGCAGTTTCACACAGGGGGTCGGCAAAAACATTCAGTACTTC
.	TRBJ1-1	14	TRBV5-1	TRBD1	CASSFGTGGTEAFF	TGCGCCAGCAGCTTCGGGACAGGTGGTACTGAAGCTTTCTTT
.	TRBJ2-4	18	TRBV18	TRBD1	CASSPSPGGLLAKNIQYF	TGTGCCAGCTCACCATCCCCAGGGGGCTTACTAGCCAAAAACATTCAGTACTTC
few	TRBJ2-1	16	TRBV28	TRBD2	CASRELTSGIYNEQFF	TGTGCCAGCAGGGAATTAACTAGCGGGATCTACAATGAGCAGTTCTTC
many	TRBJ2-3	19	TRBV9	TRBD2	CASSHLSGPLAGRTDTQYF	TGTGCCAGCAGCCATCTAAGTGGCCCTCTAGCGGGACGCACAGATACGCAGTATTTT
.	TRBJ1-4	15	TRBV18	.	CASSVTGLEGEKLFF	TGTGCCAGCTCTGTCACAGGGTTGGAGGGTGAAAAACTGTTTTTT
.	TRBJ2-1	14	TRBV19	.	CASCPMWGMDEQFF	TGTGCCAGTTGTCCCATGTGGGGAATGGATGAGCAGTTCTTC
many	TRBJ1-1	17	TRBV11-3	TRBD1	CASSLLFRGGEGTEAFF	TGTGCCAGCAGCTTGCTGTTCAGAGGGGGCGAGGGCACTGAAGCTTTCTTT
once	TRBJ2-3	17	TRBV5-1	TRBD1	CASSLGQGSARLDTQYF	TGCGCCAGCAGCTTGGGACAGGGTTCGGCCCGGCTGGATACGCAGTATTTT
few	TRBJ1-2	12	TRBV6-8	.	CASSGGLGGYTF	TGTGCCAGCAGTGGGGGGCTGGGTGGCTACACCTTC
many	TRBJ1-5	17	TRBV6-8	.	CASSSAFIRAQNQPQHF	TGTGCCAGCAGTTCCGCTTTTATAAGGGCACAAAATCAGCCCCAGCATTTT
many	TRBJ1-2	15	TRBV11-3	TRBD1	CASSGTGRSNYGYTF	TGTGCCAGCAGCGGGACAGGGCGATCTAACTATGGCTACACCTTC
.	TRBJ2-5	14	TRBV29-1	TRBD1	CSVEGGGRGETQYF	TGCAGCGTTGAAGGAGGGGGCCGGGGAGAGACCCAGTACTTC
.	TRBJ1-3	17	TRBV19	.	CASSIKPIWDTGNTIYF	TGTGCCAGTAGTATAAAACCAATTTGGGACACTGGAAACACCATATATTTT
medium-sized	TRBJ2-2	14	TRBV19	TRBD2	CASTLAGGVGELFF	TGTGCCAGTACCTTAGCGGGAGGGGTCGGGGAGCTGTTTTTT
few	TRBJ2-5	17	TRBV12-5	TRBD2	CASGLGSSGRLGETQYF	TGTGCTAGTGGTTTGGGGTCTAGCGGGAGGTTAGGGGAGACCCAGTACTTC
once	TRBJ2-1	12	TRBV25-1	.	CASSTANNEQFF	TGTGCCAGCAGCACGGCTAACAATGAGCAGTTCTTC
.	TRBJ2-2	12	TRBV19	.	CASREGRGELFF	TGTGCCAGTAGAGAGGGACGCGGGGAGCTGTTTTTT
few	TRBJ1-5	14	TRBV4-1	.	CASSQVPGNQPQHF	TGCGCCAGCAGCCAAGTACCCGGGAATCAGCCCCAGCATTTT
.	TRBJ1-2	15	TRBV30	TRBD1	CAWILGTGNDYGYTF	TGTGCCTGGATCCTGGGGACAGGGAACGACTATGGCTACACCTTC
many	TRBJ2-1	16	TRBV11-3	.	CASSPPRDFSYNEQFF	TGTGCCAGCAGCCCCCCCCGGGACTTTTCCTACAATGAGCAGTTCTTC
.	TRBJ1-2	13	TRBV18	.	CASSPDPTRGYTF	TGTGCCAGCTCACCCGACCCCACTAGGGGCTACACCTTC
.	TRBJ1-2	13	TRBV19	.	CASSTTPRTARTF	TGTGCCAGTAGTACCACCCCCCGGACGGCGAGGACCTTC
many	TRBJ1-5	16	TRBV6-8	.	CASSYSDTTSNQPQHF	TGTGCCAGCAGTTACTCTGACACAACTAGCAATCAGCCCCAGCATTTT
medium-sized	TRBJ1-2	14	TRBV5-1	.	CASSWEGVSYGYTF	TGCGCCAGCAGCTGGGAGGGGGTGAGCTATGGCTACACCTTC
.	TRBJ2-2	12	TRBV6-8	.	CATGIGPGELFF	TGTGCCACAGGAATAGGCCCCGGGGAGCTGTTTTTT